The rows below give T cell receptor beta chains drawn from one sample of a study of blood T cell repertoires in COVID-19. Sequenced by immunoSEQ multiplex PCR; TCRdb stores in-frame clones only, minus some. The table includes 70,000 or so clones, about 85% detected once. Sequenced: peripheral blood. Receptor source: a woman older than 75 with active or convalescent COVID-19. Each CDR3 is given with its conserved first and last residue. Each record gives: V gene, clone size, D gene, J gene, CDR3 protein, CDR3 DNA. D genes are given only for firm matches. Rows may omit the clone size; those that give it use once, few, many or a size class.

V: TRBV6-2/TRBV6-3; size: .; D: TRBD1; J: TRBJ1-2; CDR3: CASSYADRGPGYTF; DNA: TGTGCCAGCAGTTACGCCGACAGGGGGCCCGGCTACACCTTC
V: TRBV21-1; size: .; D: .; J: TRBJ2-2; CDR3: CASSKGRLAGNTGELFF; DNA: TGTGCCAGCAGCAAAGGGAGACTAGCGGGGAACACCGGGGAGCTGTTTTTT
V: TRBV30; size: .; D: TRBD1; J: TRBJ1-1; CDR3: CASRRQGVMLNTEAFF; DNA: TGTGCCTCCCGTAGGCAGGGGGTTATGTTGAACACTGAAGCTTTCTTT
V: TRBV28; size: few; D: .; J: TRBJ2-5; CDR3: CASRAGETQYF; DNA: TGTGCCAGCAGGGCCGGGGAGACCCAGTACTTC
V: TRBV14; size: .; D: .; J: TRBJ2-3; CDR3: CASSPNRGAITDTQYF; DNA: TGTGCCAGCAGCCCCAACCGGGGGGCGATCACAGATACGCAGTATTTT
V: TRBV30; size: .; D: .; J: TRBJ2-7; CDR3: CAWSDGAAYEQYF; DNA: TGTGCCTGGAGTGACGGAGCAGCCTACGAGCAGTACTTC
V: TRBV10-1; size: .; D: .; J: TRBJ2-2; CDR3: CASRQHLLQGARDTGELFF; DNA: TGCGCCAGCAGACAACATTTATTACAGGGAGCCCGAGACACCGGGGAGCTGTTTTTT
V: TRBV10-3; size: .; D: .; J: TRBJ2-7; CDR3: CATRDPDWEQYF; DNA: TGTGCCACCCGGGATCCTGACTGGGAGCAGTACTTC
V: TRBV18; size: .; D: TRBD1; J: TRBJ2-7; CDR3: CASSLRTGITYEQYF; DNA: TGTGCCAGCTCACTTCGGACAGGTATTACCTACGAGCAGTACTTC
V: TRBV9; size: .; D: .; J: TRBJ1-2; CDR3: CASSPRQEGYGYTF; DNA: TGTGCCAGCAGCCCGAGACAGGAAGGCTATGGCTACACCTTC
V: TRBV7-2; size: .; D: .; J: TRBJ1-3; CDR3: CASSAARRASGNTIYF; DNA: TGTGCCAGCAGCGCAGCCCGCAGGGCCTCTGGAAACACCATATATTTT
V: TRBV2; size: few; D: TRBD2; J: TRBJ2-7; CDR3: CASRAGTSFYEQYF; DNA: TGTGCCAGCAGGGCCGGGACTAGCTTCTACGAGCAGTACTTC
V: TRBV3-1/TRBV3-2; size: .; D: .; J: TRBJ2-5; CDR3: CASSQRHLSNSETQYF; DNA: TGTGCCAGCAGCCAACGGCATCTTAGCAACTCAGAGACCCAGTACTTC
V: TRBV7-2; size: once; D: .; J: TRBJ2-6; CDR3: CASSLDSSGANVLTF; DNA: TGTGCCAGCAGCTTGGACAGCTCTGGGGCCAACGTCCTGACTTTC
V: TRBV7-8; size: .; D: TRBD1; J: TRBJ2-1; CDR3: CASSLGGTGAYNEQFF; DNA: TGTGCCAGCAGCTTAGGGGGGACAGGGGCCTACAATGAGCAGTTCTTC
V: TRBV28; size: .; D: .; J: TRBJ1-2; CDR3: CASSLLRGNGYTF; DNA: TGTGCCAGCAGTTTGCTTAGGGGAAATGGCTACACCTTC
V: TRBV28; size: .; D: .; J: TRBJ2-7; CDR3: CASSLATVEGKQYF; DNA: TGTGCCAGCAGTTTGGCTACAGTTGAGGGTAAGCAGTACTTC
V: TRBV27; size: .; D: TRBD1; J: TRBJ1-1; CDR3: CASMTGWGTEAFF; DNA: TGTGCCAGCATGACAGGGTGGGGCACTGAAGCTTTCTTT
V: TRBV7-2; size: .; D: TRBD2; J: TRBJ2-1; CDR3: CASSSLAGGLNNEQFF; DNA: TGTGCCAGCAGCTCTCTCGCGGGGGGGCTTAACAATGAGCAGTTCTTC
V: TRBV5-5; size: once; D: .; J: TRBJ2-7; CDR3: CASSLQLTAYEQYF; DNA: TGTGCCAGCAGCTTGCAACTGACAGCCTACGAGCAGTACTTC
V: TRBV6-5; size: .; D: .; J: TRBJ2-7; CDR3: CASSYSTAIVSYEQYF; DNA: TGTGCCAGCAGTTACTCGACAGCCATAGTTTCCTACGAGCAGTACTTC
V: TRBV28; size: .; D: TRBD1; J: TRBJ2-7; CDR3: CASSLVDRAEQYF; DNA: TGTGCCAGCAGCCTCGTGGACAGGGCCGAGCAGTACTTC
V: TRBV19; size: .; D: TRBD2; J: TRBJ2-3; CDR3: CASSPGGAGTQYF; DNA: TGTGCCAGTAGTCCGGGGGGGGCAGGTACGCAGTATTTT
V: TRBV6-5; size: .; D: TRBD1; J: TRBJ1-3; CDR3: CASSYSTGVDDTIYF; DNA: TGTGCCAGCAGTTACTCGACAGGGGTCGACGACACCATATATTTT
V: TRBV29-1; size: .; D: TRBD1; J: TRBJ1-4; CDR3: CSVTQGTNEKLFF; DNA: TGCAGCGTGACACAGGGGACTAATGAAAAACTGTTTTTT
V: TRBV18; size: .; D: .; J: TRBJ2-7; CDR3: CASSPVLYNEQYF; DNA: TGTGCCAGCTCACCAGTTCTTTACAACGAGCAGTACTTC
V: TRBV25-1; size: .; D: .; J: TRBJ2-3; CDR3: CASSEYRVVRSVTQYF; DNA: TGTGCCAGCAGTGAATATCGGGTCGTAAGATCAGTTACGCAGTATTTT
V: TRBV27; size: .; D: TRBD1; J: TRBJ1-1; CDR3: CASSPGTGKAFF; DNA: TGTGCCAGCAGTCCCGGGACAGGAAAAGCTTTCTTT
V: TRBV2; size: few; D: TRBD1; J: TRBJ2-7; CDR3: CASSETGVWKQYF; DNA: TGTGCCAGCAGTGAAACAGGGGTGTGGAAGCAGTACTTC
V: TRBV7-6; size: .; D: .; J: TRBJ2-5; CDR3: CASSLAFRLEARVEETQYF; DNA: TGTGCCAGCAGCTTAGCCTTCCGACTCGAGGCCAGGGTCGAAGAGACCCAGTACTTC
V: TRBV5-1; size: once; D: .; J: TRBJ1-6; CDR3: CASSTDSAQGSPLHF; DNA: TGCGCCAGCAGCACGGACAGCGCCCAGGGTTCACCCCTCCACTTT
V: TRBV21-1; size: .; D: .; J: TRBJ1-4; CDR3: CASRRAGQYVEKLFF; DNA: TGTGCCAGCAGGCGGGCGGGGCAGTATGTTGAAAAACTGTTTTTT
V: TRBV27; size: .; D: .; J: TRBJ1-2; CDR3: CASSPADPRYVYGYTF; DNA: TGTGCCAGCAGTCCCGCTGATCCCCGCTACGTATATGGCTACACCTTC
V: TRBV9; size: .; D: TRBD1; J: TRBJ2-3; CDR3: CASSVQAGGLTDTQYF; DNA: TGTGCCAGCAGCGTACAGGCAGGGGGCTTAACAGATACGCAGTATTTT
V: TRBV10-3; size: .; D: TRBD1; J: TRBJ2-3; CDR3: CAISESWTGGADTQYF; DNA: TGTGCCATCAGTGAGTCCTGGACAGGGGGCGCAGATACGCAGTATTTT
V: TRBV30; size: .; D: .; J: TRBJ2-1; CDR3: CAWSVSSVGYNEQFF; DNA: TGTGCCTGGAGTGTATCTAGCGTAGGGTACAATGAGCAGTTCTTC
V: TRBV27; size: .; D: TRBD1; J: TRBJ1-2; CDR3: CASSLRRQGEVYGYTF; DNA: TGTGCCAGCAGTTTACGTAGACAGGGGGAAGTCTATGGCTACACCTTC
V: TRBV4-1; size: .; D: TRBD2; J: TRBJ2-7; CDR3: CASSPGTSGYEQYF; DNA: TGCGCCAGCAGTCCCGGGACTAGCGGCTACGAGCAGTACTTC
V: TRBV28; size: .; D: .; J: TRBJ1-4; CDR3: CASSLPLPRGREKLFF; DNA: TGTGCCAGCAGTCTTCCCCTCCCCAGAGGGCGTGAAAAACTGTTTTTT
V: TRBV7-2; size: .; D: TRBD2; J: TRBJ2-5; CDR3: CASSPSGLAGGLGEETQYF; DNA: TGTGCCAGCAGCCCATCAGGACTAGCGGGGGGCTTGGGGGAAGAGACCCAGTACTTC
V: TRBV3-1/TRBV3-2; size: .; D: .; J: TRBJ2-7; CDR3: CASSQAPGGTYEQYF; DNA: TGTGCCAGCAGCCAAGCACCCGGGGGTACCTACGAGCAGTACTTC
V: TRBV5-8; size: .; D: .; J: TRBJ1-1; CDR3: CASNEGVRTEAFF; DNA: TGTGCCAGCAACGAAGGGGTTCGGACTGAAGCTTTCTTT
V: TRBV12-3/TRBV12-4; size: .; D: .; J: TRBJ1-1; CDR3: CASSLAQFTEAFF; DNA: TGTGCCAGCAGTTTGGCCCAATTCACTGAAGCTTTCTTT
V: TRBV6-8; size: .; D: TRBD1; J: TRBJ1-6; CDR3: CASSTNVPSMGTGKFTYNSPLHF; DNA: TGTGCCAGCAGTACCAACGTCCCATCTATGGGGACAGGGAAATTTACCTATAATTCACCCCTCCACTTT
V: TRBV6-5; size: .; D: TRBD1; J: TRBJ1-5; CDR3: CASRGDRGNQPQHF; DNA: TGTGCCAGCAGAGGGGACAGGGGAAATCAGCCCCAGCATTTT
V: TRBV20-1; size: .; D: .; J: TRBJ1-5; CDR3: CSASWGGPQHF; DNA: TGCAGTGCTAGCTGGGGGGGGCCCCAGCATTTT
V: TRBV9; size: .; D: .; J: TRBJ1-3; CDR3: CASSTSPGVPGNTIYF; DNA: TGTGCCAGCAGCACATCCCCAGGGGTTCCAGGAAACACCATATATTTT
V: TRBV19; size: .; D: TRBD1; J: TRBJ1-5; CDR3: CASSIEGQGIYSNQPQHF; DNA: TGTGCCAGTAGTATAGAGGGACAGGGGATATATAGCAATCAGCCCCAGCATTTT
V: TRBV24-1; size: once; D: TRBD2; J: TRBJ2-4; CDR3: CATSDPGLAGGVAKNIQYF; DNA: TGTGCCACCAGTGATCCGGGACTAGCGGGGGGGGTAGCCAAAAACATTCAGTACTTC
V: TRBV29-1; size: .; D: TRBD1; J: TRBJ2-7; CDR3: CSVVGTGYEQYF; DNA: TGCAGCGTTGTAGGGACAGGATACGAGCAGTACTTC